The source of this T cell receptor beta chain is a study of low-dose radiotherapy and immunotherapy resistance in tumors. Study-level information: Across 26 weeks, 13 Gy in total went to Cohort 2, delivered as 1 Gy per fraction every two weeks.

Time point reported: after trial treatment. The treatment here: LDRT plus nivolumab, ipilimumab, low-dose cyclophosphamide and aspirin (RACIN trial). Donors were dosed with nivolumab and ipilimumab; they also received aspirin, low-dose cyclophosphamide and low-dose radiotherapy. The germline gives CDR1 SGHNT, CDR2 YYREEE (reference sequence). The ends lost 3 bases at V and 4 bases at J; junction bases unmatched: 6. The CDR3 is 15 amino acids. Both TCRalpha and TCRbeta chains were reverse transcribed with V-gene-specific primers. TCR amplification involved 20 PCR cycles with a constant-region primer and V-primer adapter. TCRdb recomputed calls from the reads with MiXCR, one row per CDR3 protein. The sample consists of around 80,000 distinct CDR3 sequences, less than 20% of them appearing once. This clonotype was seen at least ten times.

The source is a male donor with prostate cancer. The sample was PBMCs, taken after low-dose radiotherapy plus immunotherapy. The rearrangement links TRBV5-4 to TRBJ2-4, with 8 bases identical to TRBD2. CDR3 sequence: CASSSGGGLKNIQYF. The CDR3 nucleotides read TGTGCCAGCAGCTCGGGAGGGGGACTAAAAAACATTCAGTACTTC.